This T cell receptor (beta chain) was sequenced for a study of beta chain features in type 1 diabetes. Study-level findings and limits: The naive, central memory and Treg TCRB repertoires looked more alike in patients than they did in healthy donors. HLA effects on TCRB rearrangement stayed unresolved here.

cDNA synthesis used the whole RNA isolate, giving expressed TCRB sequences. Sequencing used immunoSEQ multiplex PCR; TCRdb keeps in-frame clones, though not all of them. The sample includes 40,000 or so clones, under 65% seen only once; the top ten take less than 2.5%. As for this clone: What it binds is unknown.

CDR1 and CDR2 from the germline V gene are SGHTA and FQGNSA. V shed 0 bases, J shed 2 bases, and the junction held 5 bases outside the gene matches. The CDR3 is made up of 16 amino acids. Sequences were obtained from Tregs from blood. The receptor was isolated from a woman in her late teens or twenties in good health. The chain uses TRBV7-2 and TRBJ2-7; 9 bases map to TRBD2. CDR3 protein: CASSLASSGATYEQYF. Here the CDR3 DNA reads TGTGCCAGCAGCTTAGCTTCTAGCGGGGCTACCTACGAGCAGTACTTC.